The 4 T cell receptor beta chains reported below all come from one sample, sequenced in a study of blood T cells in healthy people across ages. Primers used in a second PCR of about 7 to 11 cycles were a sample-barcoded 5' primer and a J-beta primer mix. TCRdb redid the calling of the 5' RACE reads with MiXCR, one entry per CDR3 protein. Seen here are around 1.5 million distinct CDR3 sequences, 34% observed once, and the top ten hold over 9%. The sequenced material came from blood. Receptor source: a woman in her twenties or thirties in good health.

The rearrangement joins TRBV3-1 to TRBJ2-7; D call uncertain. The CDR3 covers 13 residues. Trimming stripped 1 base from V and 5 bases from J, with 9 bases between. Germline V CDR1 and CDR2: LGHDT, YNNKEL (reference sequence). This chain's CDR3 is CASSQGRADEQYF. The CDR3 nucleotides are TGTGCCAGCAGCCAAGGTAGGGCGGACGAGCAGTACTTC.

This clonotype was seen many times. The rearrangement links TRBV29-1 to TRBJ1-2; D uncertain. The length of the CDR3 is 12 residues. Per germline, CDR1 SQVTM and CDR2 ANQGSEA. V was cut by 3 bases and J by 4 bases, with 9 bases left in between. CDR3 protein: CSVEGQAYGYTF. DNA for the CDR3: TGCAGCGTTGAGGGTCAGGCCTATGGCTACACCTTC. Full variable domain (outside the CDR3, taken from reference TRBV29-1 and TRBJ1-2): SAVISQKPSRDICQRGTSLTIQCQVDSQVTMMFWYRQQPGQSLTLIATANQGSEATYESGFVIDKFPISRPNLTFSTLTVSNMSPEDSSIYLCSVEGQAYGYTFGSGTRLTVV.

V usage is TRBV7-9 and J usage is TRBJ1-1; D call uncertain. Germline CDR1 and CDR2: SEHNR and FQNEAQ (reference sequence). Trimming removed 1 base at V and 6 bases at J, with 15 bases between. This CDR3 contains 15 residues. The CDR3 DNA sequence: TGTGCCAGCAGCTTAGACCCCAAGGTGGGCGCTGAAGCTTTCTTT. Translation: CASSLDPKVGAEAFF.

This clonotype was observed a few times. The rearrangement links TRBV21-1 to TRBJ2-1; TRBD2 reflects the table's D call only, with no check against the DNA. TRBV21-1 constitutes a pseudogene. The CDR3 is made up of 18 amino acids. This CDR3 reads CARKGLAGGNSSYNEQFF. DNA of the CDR3: TGTGCCAGGAAGGGCCTAGCGGGAGGTAATAGCTCCTACAATGAGCAGTTCTTC.